This T cell receptor beta chain was obtained from a study of control samples from healthy donors and cancer patients. Germline V gene data show CDR1 as MNHNS and CDR2 as SASEGT. V dropped 2 bases and J dropped 4; count of bases not matched to a gene: 6. This CDR3 spans 16 amino acids. Some clones are missing from TCRdb's copy, which holds only in-frame ones; the method was immunoSEQ multiplex PCR. The table records some 130,000 clones, just under 95% of them present only once. The sequence was collected from a man younger than 45 in good health. Sequences were obtained from blood. The chain recombines TRBV6-1 with TRBJ2-1; TRBD2 matches 9 bases. CDR3 sequence: CASSEKTAGGYNEQFF. The CDR3 nucleotides read TGTGCCAGCAGTGAAAAGACCGCGGGAGGGTACAATGAGCAGTTCTTC.